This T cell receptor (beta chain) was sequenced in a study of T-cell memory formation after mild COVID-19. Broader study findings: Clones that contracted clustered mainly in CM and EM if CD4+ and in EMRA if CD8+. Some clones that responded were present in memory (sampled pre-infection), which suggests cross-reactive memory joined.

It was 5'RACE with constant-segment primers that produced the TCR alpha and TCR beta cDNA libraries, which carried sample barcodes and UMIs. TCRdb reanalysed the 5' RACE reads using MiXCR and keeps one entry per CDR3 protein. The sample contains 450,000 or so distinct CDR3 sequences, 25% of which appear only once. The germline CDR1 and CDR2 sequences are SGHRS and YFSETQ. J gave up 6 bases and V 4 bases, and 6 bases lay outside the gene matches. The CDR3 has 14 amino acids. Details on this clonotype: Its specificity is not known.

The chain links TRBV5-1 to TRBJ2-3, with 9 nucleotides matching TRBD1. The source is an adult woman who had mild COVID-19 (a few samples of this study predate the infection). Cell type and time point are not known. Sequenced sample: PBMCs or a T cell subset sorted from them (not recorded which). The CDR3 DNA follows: TGCGCCAGCAGCCTGGGACAGGGCTTTGATACGCAGTATTTT. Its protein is CASSLGQGFDTQYF.